This is a list of T cell receptor beta chains from one sample in a study of Graves' ophthalmopathy and Graves' hyperthyroidism. One entry per CDR3 protein results from TCRdb running MiXCR on the multiplex PCR reads. Of some 15,000 distinct CDR3 sequences in the sample, around 50% were seen once. The sequenced sample consisted of peripheral blood. The receptor source for this set is a woman aged 25 to 45 with Graves' ophthalmopathy. Both conserved end residues are part of each CDR3. The D gene is left open where the match is weak. The listing skips clone size in some rows; elsewhere it reads once, few, many or a size class.

V gene	J gene	D gene	clone size	CDR3 protein	CDR3 DNA
TRBV24-1	TRBJ1-1	TRBD1	.	CASSDGQGLPNTEAFF	TGTGCCTCCAGTGACGGACAGGGACTCCCGAACACTGAAGCTTTCTTT
TRBV20-1	TRBJ2-7	TRBD2	.	CSAKLAVKSYEQYF	TGCAGTGCTAAACTAGCGGTAAAATCCTACGAGCAGTACTTC
TRBV5-5	TRBJ1-1	.	.	CASSLGVRATGASF	TGTGCCAGCAGCTTGGGTGTGCGGGCCACTGGAGCTTCCTTT
TRBV7-9	TRBJ2-6	.	few	CASSPWGSGANVLTF	TGTGCCAGCAGCCCATGGGGCTCTGGGGCCAACGTCCTGACTTTC
TRBV9	TRBJ1-6	.	many	CASSVSDSPLHF	TGTGCCAGCAGCGTAAGCGATTCACCCCTCCACTTT
TRBV6-4	TRBJ2-5	.	.	CASSDSKTVGETQYF	TGTGCCAGCAGTGACTCGAAGACAGTCGGAGAGACCCAGTACTTC
TRBV10-3	TRBJ1-5	TRBD1	many	CAISEGTASNQPQHF	TGTGCCATCAGTGAGGGGACAGCAAGCAATCAGCCCCAGCATTTT
TRBV10-3	TRBJ1-2	.	many	CAISESSVDQYGYTF	TGTGCCATCAGTGAGTCGTCAGTAGACCAGTATGGCTACACCTTC
TRBV7-3	TRBJ2-7	TRBD1	.	CASSLTGQYEQYF	TGTGCCAGCAGCTTAACGGGACAGTACGAGCAGTACTTC
TRBV29-1	TRBJ2-7	TRBD2	.	CSVAVAGGSSEQYF	TGCAGCGTTGCTGTAGCGGGAGGATCTTCCGAGCAGTACTTC
TRBV20-1	TRBJ2-5	TRBD2	many	CSASFSGRAEETQYF	TGCAGTGCTAGCTTCAGCGGGAGGGCCGAGGAGACCCAGTACTTC
TRBV19	TRBJ2-1	TRBD1	.	CASSISGTGEDEQFF	TGTGCCAGTAGTATAAGTGGGACAGGAGAGGATGAGCAGTTCTTC
TRBV15	TRBJ2-7	TRBD2	many	CATSRGLAGVAYEQYF	TGTGCCACCAGCAGAGGACTAGCGGGAGTGGCCTACGAGCAGTACTTC
TRBV20-1	TRBJ2-3	TRBD2	.	CRAVTSGSITDTQYF	TGCAGAGCAGTGACTAGCGGGAGTATCACAGATACGCAGTACTTT
TRBV9	TRBJ2-7	TRBD2	few	CASSVEASGAYEQYF	TGTGCCAGCAGCGTAGAGGCTAGCGGGGCCTACGAGCAGTACTTC
TRBV20-1	TRBJ2-1	.	few	CGIARGDYNEQFF	TGCGGCATTGCCAGGGGCGATTACAATGAGCAGTTCTTC
TRBV7-9	TRBJ2-7	TRBD1	.	CASSLGQGAGEQYF	TGTGCCAGCAGCTTAGGGCAGGGGGCTGGCGAGCAGTACTTC
TRBV5-5	TRBJ2-7	TRBD2	few	CASSPALAGGVQYF	TGTGCCAGCAGCCCGGCGCTAGCGGGAGGTGTGCAGTACTTC
TRBV25-1	TRBJ2-1	TRBD2	.	CASSAWTSGSTDEQFF	TGTGCCAGCAGTGCTTGGACTAGCGGGAGTACGGATGAGCAGTTCTTC
TRBV2	TRBJ2-5	.	.	CASRRGRAQETQYF	TGTGCCAGCAGGAGGGGCAGGGCGCAAGAGACCCAGTACTTC
TRBV15	TRBJ2-7	TRBD1	many	CATSRGAGQGREQYF	TGTGCCACCAGCAGAGGGGCGGGACAGGGGCGCGAGCAGTACTTC
TRBV3-1	TRBJ1-1	.	few	CASSQDRGRGGWNTEAFF	TGTGCCAGCAGCCAAGATCGGGGCAGGGGAGGATGGAACACTGAAGCTTTCTTT
TRBV20-1	TRBJ2-3	TRBD2	.	CSARGKREGLFRTQYF	TGCAGTGCTAGAGGGAAGCGGGAGGGCCTTTTTCGTACGCAGTATTTT
TRBV10-3	TRBJ2-1	TRBD1	.	CAISDREQGSDDEQFF	TGTGCCATCAGTGATAGAGAACAGGGGTCAGACGATGAGCAGTTCTTC
TRBV7-3	TRBJ1-6	TRBD1	.	CASSHRGGNSPLHF	TGTGCCAGCAGCCACAGGGGTGGCAATTCACCCCTCCACTTT
TRBV11-3	TRBJ2-7	.	many	CASMLDSGARSYEQYF	TGTGCCAGCATGCTAGACTCAGGGGCGAGAAGCTACGAGCAGTACTTC
TRBV5-4	TRBJ1-1	.	.	CASSLGGESTEAFF	TGTGCCAGCAGCCTGGGCGGGGAAAGTACTGAAGCTTTCTTT
TRBV7-9	TRBJ2-3	.	.	CASSPSVGTDTQYF	TGTGCCAGCAGCCCCTCGGTCGGGACAGATACGCAGTATTTT
TRBV7-7	TRBJ2-1	TRBD2	medium-sized	CASSPGLAGDEQFF	TGTGCCAGCAGCCCGGGACTAGCGGGAGATGAGCAGTTCTTC
TRBV20-1	TRBJ2-3	.	.	CSATQMSTDTQYF	TGCAGTGCTACTCAAATGAGCACAGATACGCAGTATTTT
TRBV15	TRBJ1-1	.	.	CATSRDAGGTEAFF	TGTGCCACCAGCAGAGATGCTGGAGGGACTGAAGCTTTCTTT
TRBV9	TRBJ2-3	.	medium-sized	CASSVALTTDTQYF	TGTGCCAGCAGCGTAGCATTAACAACAGATACGCAGTATTTT
TRBV14	TRBJ1-6	.	.	CASSQLPVPGLLGSSLYF	TGTGCCAGCAGCCAACTTCCCGTCCCCGGCCTGCTCGGCTCATCCCTCTACTTT
TRBV27	TRBJ2-7	.	many	CASSSDGTYEQYF	TGTGCCAGCAGCTCGGACGGCACCTACGAGCAGTACTTC
TRBV20-1	TRBJ2-1	TRBD1	few	CSARRRTGGHEQFF	TGCAGTGCTAGGAGAAGGACAGGGGGCCATGAGCAGTTCTTC
TRBV20-1	TRBJ1-4	.	once	CSARVLRELFF	TGCAGTGCTAGGGTCTTGCGAGAACTGTTTTTT
TRBV19	TRBJ2-1	.	.	CASSIRSEQFF	TGTGCCAGTAGTATCCGAAGTGAGCAGTTCTTC
TRBV27	TRBJ1-5	TRBD1	.	CASSLTGGWSNQPQHF	TGTGCCAGCAGTTTGACAGGGGGCTGGAGCAATCAGCCCCAGCATTTT
TRBV16	TRBJ1-2	TRBD1	.	CASSPDRGGYTF	TGTGCCAGCAGCCCGGACAGGGGTGGCTACACCTTC
TRBV20-1	TRBJ2-7	TRBD2	once	CSLLAGPLEQYF	TGCAGCCTGCTAGCGGGACCTCTCGAGCAGTACTTC
TRBV5-4	TRBJ2-7	TRBD2	.	CASSLEAGRPYEQYF	TGTGCCAGCAGCTTGGAAGCGGGGAGGCCCTACGAGCAGTACTTC
TRBV12-3/TRBV12-4	TRBJ2-5	.	.	CASSFWVGKGTQYF	TGTGCCAGCAGCTTCTGGGTCGGAAAGGGGACCCAGTACTTC
TRBV19	TRBJ2-1	TRBD2	.	CASSAWGGRYNEQFF	TGTGCCAGTAGTGCCTGGGGCGGGAGGTACAATGAGCAGTTCTTC
TRBV6-1	TRBJ2-6	.	.	CANSRRGGMTESGANVLTF	TGTGCCAACAGTCGACGAGGAGGGATGACGGAGTCCGGGGCCAACGTCCTGACTTTC
TRBV5-6	TRBJ2-1	TRBD2	many	CASSLRRTSGSSYNEQFF	TGTGCCAGCAGCCTAAGGAGGACTAGCGGGAGCTCCTACAATGAGCAGTTCTTC
TRBV14	TRBJ2-7	TRBD2	.	CASSHLRTSGDPYEQYF	TGTGCCAGCAGCCACCTCCGGACTAGCGGAGACCCCTACGAGCAGTACTTC
TRBV11-2	TRBJ2-3	.	once	CASRETRLTDTQYF	TGTGCCAGCAGAGAGACTAGACTCACAGATACGCAGTATTTT
TRBV20-1	TRBJ2-7	.	.	CSAYGQPYSYEQYF	TGCAGTGCATACGGACAGCCATACTCCTACGAGCAGTACTTC
TRBV2	TRBJ1-6	TRBD1	many	CASSTGGSPLHF	TGTGCCAGCAGTACAGGGGGTTCACCCCTCCACTTT
TRBV20-1	TRBJ2-7	.	.	CSAELFGSTYEQYF	TGCAGTGCCGAATTATTTGGCAGTACCTACGAGCAGTACTTT
TRBV20-1	TRBJ1-2	.	many	CSASPNYGYTF	TGCAGTGCTAGTCCTAACTATGGCTACACCTTC
TRBV14	TRBJ2-3	.	.	CASSQVQQGMDTQYF	TGTGCCAGCAGCCAGGTCCAACAGGGTATGGATACGCAGTATTTT
TRBV25-1	TRBJ2-3	TRBD1	many	CASSEKGPRAGGWTDTQYF	TGTGCCAGCAGTGAAAAGGGCCCCCGAGCAGGGGGCTGGACAGATACGCAGTATTTT
TRBV5-1	TRBJ2-7	TRBD2	.	CASSLGSGGAPPCSYEQYF	TGCGCCAGCAGCTTGGGTAGCGGGGGTGCACCTCCGTGCTCCTACGAGCAGTACTTC
TRBV29-1	TRBJ2-3	.	.	CSVGRTGTDTQYF	TGCAGCGTTGGTAGGACAGGCACAGATACGCAGTATTTT